This T cell receptor beta chain was identified in a study of cytomegalovirus exposure and HLA in healthy donors. Findings and limits, study-wide: Upon later analysis, HLA-associated TCR beta chains proved more clonally expanded than other, equally common chains. Confirmation was obtained in vitro that a few CMV-associated chains are specific for CMV antigens.

PCR employed 60 Vbeta and 13 Jbeta primers. The repertoire was sequenced with immunoSEQ multiplex PCR; TCRdb's copy has only in-frame clones and lacks some. Altogether 6,500 to 8,500 clones are present, 45% to 60% being singletons, with the ten largest covering 5.8%. The table lists this clone with a count of one. Its antigen is as yet unknown. This CDR3 comprises 13 residues. Trimming stripped 2 bases from V and 2 bases from J, with 7 bases between. Germline V gives CDR1 MNHEY, CDR2 SVGAGI. The sequenced material came from PBMCs. The TCR sequence derives from a man aged 25-40 years in good health and CMV-seropositive. The chain recombines TRBV6-5 with TRBJ2-7; D ambiguous. CDR3 nucleotides: TGTGCCAGCAGTTACGGCCATACCTACGAGCAGTACTTC. This encodes CASSYGHTYEQYF.